This T cell receptor beta chain was captured in a study of CD8 T cells in ankylosing spondylitis. TCR beta libraries were made by quantitative 5'-RACE with molecular barcodes. TCRdb re-analysed the 5' RACE reads in MiXCR, keeping a single row per CDR3 protein. Here the sample spans 700,000 or so distinct CDR3 sequences, 15% to 20% being singletons. Whole-study results and caveats: The study identified a TCR beta motif of under ten highly homologous variants that appeared characteristic of ankylosing spondylitis blood. Reportedly, matched ankylosing spondylitis synovial fluid was significantly enriched for disease-linked clones. Past research had described some motif variants in reactive arthritis synovial fluid and blood.

This clonotype was observed a few times. The antigen is unknown. V trimming: 6 bases; J trimming: 0 bases; junction bases outside the gene matches: 5. CDR3 length equals 15 residues. From germline, CDR1 is SNHLY and CDR2 FYNNEI. The receptor was derived from a male donor with ankylosing spondylitis. The sequenced sample consisted of blood, either unsorted or a sorted T cell fraction (not recorded which). This chain joins TRBV2 and TRBJ1-5; 7 bases are shared with TRBD1. CDR3 residues: CASRTGVDSNQPQHF. CDR3 nucleotides: TGTGCCAGCAGAACAGGGGTCGATAGCAATCAGCCCCAGCATTTT.